The 8 T cell receptor beta chains below were found in one sample sequenced in a study of blood T cell repertoires in COVID-19. Using immunoSEQ multiplex PCR, the repertoire was profiled, and TCRdb retains in-frame clones only, with some absent. The sample shows some 66,000 clones, roughly 90% of them seen only once. Sequencing used peripheral blood. These receptors were obtained from a woman aged 55-69 years with acute or convalescent COVID-19.

The chain combines TRBV19 with TRBJ2-5, with TRBD2 identical over 8 bases. This CDR3 has 15 residues. The ends lost 4 bases at V and 5 bases at J; junction bases unmatched: 9. Germline assignment: CDR1 LNHDA and CDR2 SQIVND (reference sequence). The CDR3 protein is CASSKIGLARETQYF. CDR3 sequence (DNA): TGTGCCAGTAGTAAAATTGGACTAGCTCGGGAGACCCAGTACTTC.

The rearrangement uses TRBV6-5 and TRBJ1-1; the match to TRBD1 covers 8 bases. The germline gives CDR1 MNHEY, CDR2 SVGAGI. The CDR3 has 11 amino acids. The V and J ends lost 5 bases and 11 bases, in that order; junction bases with no gene match: 4. The CDR3 loop is CASSQGAGAFF. In nucleotides, the CDR3 is TGTGCCAGCAGTCAGGGGGCCGGCGCTTTCTTT.

The genes are TRBV19 and TRBJ1-2, with D uncertain. Trimming removed 7 bases from V and 3 bases from J, with 9 bases in between. CDR1 LNHDA and CDR2 SQIVND come from the germline V gene (reference sequence). The CDR3 is 12 amino acids. CDR3 amino acids: CASTQNYYGYTF. Written as DNA, the CDR3 is TGTGCCAGTACGCAAAACTACTATGGCTACACCTTC.

V and J are TRBV9 and TRBJ1-1, with 9 positions matching TRBD1. The CDR3 runs to 15 residues. V shed 6 bases, J shed 0 bases, and the junction held 6 bases outside the gene matches. Germline values: CDR1 SGDLS, CDR2 YYNGEE. DNA for the CDR3: TGTGCCAGCACGGGACAGGGAAACATGAACACTGAAGCTTTCTTT. This gives the protein CASTGQGNMNTEAFF.

The rearrangement links TRBV7-6 to TRBJ1-6; D remains ambiguous. The length of the CDR3 is 16 residues. Germline V lookup: CDR1 SGHVS, CDR2 FNYEAQ. V was pared by 5 bases and J by 0 bases, with 11 bases between. The CDR3 region has the DNA TGTGCCAGCAGCGAAGACATGAGCTCCTATAATTCACCCCTCCACTTT. It codes for CASSEDMSSYNSPLHF.

The V call is TRBV3-1 (or the pseudogene TRBV3-2), the J call TRBJ1-2; no reliable D call. The CDR3 loop spans 13 amino acids. Trimming cost V 4 bases and J 0 bases, with 6 bases left between them. Germline V gene lookup returns CDR1 LGHDT and CDR2 YNNKEL (reference sequence). DNA of the CDR3: TGTGCCAGCAGCCTGACATCTAACTATGGCTACACCTTC. Translation: CASSLTSNYGYTF.

The gene calls are TRBV5-1 and TRBJ1-1, with D hard to call. The CDR3 is made up of 14 amino acids. Trimming took 4 bases from V and 3 from J, leaving 13 bases between them. Germline lookup yields CDR1 SGHRS and CDR2 YFSETQ. CDR3 nucleotides: TGCGCCAGCAGCCCCGGGGAGGGCTACACTGAAGCTTTCTTT. This encodes CASSPGEGYTEAFF.

V gene TRBV20-1 combines with J gene TRBJ2-7, with 7 bases lining up with TRBD1. V was clipped by 4 bases and J by 6 bases; unmatched bases: 3. The CDR3 runs to 11 residues. CDR1 is DFQATT, CDR2 SNEGSKA, per germline (reference sequence). CDR3 nucleotide sequence: TGCAGTGCTAAAACAGGGGCCGAGCAGTACGTC. Translated: CSAKTGAEQYV.